Each of the 27 T cell receptor beta chains below was sequenced from the same sample in a study of Graves' ophthalmopathy and Graves' hyperthyroidism. RNA transcripts provided the template for amplifying TCR beta CDR3 regions. HTBI-primed first-round RT-PCR preceded second-round multiplex PCR. TCRdb itself ran the multiplex PCR reads through MiXCR, one entry per CDR3 protein. The sample consists of about 1.1 million distinct CDR3 sequences, 36% of them appearing once. Source material: peripheral blood or thyroid tissue (not recorded which). These receptor sequences come from an adult man with Graves' hyperthyroidism.

The chain uses TRBV9 and TRBJ1-1; D gene uncertain. Trimming stripped 6 bases from V and 7 bases from J, with 13 bases between. CDR3 size: 12 residues. The germline V gene encodes CDR1 SGDLS and CDR2 YYNGEE. CDR3 protein: CASIQIKGEAFF. CDR3 coding DNA: TGTGCCAGCATACAAATAAAGGGTGAAGCTTTCTTT.

The table lists this clonotype with many counts. At one end the junction does not follow the germline gene, possibly because of a read error. The V gene is TRBV29-1, the J gene TRBJ1-2; D remains ambiguous. This CDR3 contains 14 residues. The germline V gene encodes CDR1 SQVTM and CDR2 ANQGSEA. Here the CDR3 DNA reads TGCAGCGTTGAAGAAGACGCCGCAGGCTATAGCTACACCTTC. Protein product: CSVEEDAAGYSYTF.

In its sample, this clonotype was seen many times. V gene TRBV5-1 combines with J gene TRBJ1-5; the D gene is possibly TRBD1 (6 bases). The CDR3 runs 15 residues. Germline V lookup: CDR1 SGHRS, CDR2 YFSETQ. The V gene lost 0 bases and the J gene lost 6 bases, with 13 bases spanning the gap. CDR3 DNA: TGCGCCAGCAGCTTGGACAGGGCGGTCGGTCAGCCCCAGCATTTT. Amino acids: CASSLDRAVGQPQHF. The full variable domain, with the rest looked up from reference TRBV5-1 and TRBJ1-5, is KAGVTQTPRYLIKTRGQQVTLSCSPISGHRSVSWYQQTPGQGLQFLFEYFSETQRNKGNFPGRFSGRQFSNSRSEMNVSTLELGDSALYLCASSLDRAVGQPQHFGDGTRLSIL.

Turning to this clonotype: This may come from a read error, since a much larger clone is one base off. The J gene is TRBJ1-6, the V gene TRBV7-3; perhaps TRBD1 as D (5 bases). CDR1 is SGHTA and CDR2 is FQGTGA in the germline V gene. This CDR3 is built from 17 residues. The DNA of the CDR3 is TGCGCCAGCAGCCAAAGGTTCCGAAGCAGGGACCCTTCACCCATCCACTTT. It yields the protein CASSQRFRSRDPSPIHF. The full variable domain, in which reference TRBV7-3 and TRBJ1-6 provide the parts outside the CDR3, is GAGVSQTPSNKVTEKGKYVELRCDPISGHTALYWYRQSLGQGPEFLIYFQGTGAADDSGLPNDRFFAVRPEGSVSTLKIQRTERGDSAVYLCASSQRFRSRDPSPIHFGNGTRLTVT.

This clonotype was detected ten times or more. The CDR3 is CSARKAVSYEQYF. For the CDR3, the DNA is TGCAGTGCTAGAAAGGCAGTCTCCTACGAGCAGTACTTC. The chain employs TRBV20-1 and TRBJ2-7; D remains ambiguous. V shed 2 bases and J shed 0 bases, with 8 bases lying between them. This CDR3 region has 13 residues. Germline CDR1 is DFQATT and CDR2 is SNEGSKA (reference sequence).

The DNA of the CDR3 is TGCAGTGCTGCCCGGCGAGCGCCAGGTGATGGGGCCAACGTCCTGACTTTC. The encoded protein is CSAARRAPGDGANVLTF. The chain is built from TRBV20-1 and TRBJ2-6; no firm D call. This CDR3 is 17 amino acids long. Trimming stripped 5 bases from V and 3 bases from J, with 20 bases between. Germline CDR1 reads DFQATT; CDR2 reads SNEGSKA (reference sequence).

This clonotype was seen at least ten times. This chain connects TRBV7-2 to TRBJ2-7; 8 bases fit TRBD1. The J segment lost 6 bases and the V segment lost 5 bases, leaving 12 bases of the junction unmatched. CDR1 SGHTA and CDR2 FQGNSA come from the germline V gene. The CDR3 consists of 15 residues. The CDR3 sequence: CASSKGQGVVPEQYF. The CDR3 bases are TGTGCCAGCAGCAAAGGACAGGGAGTTGTTCCCGAGCAGTACTTC.

This clonotype was counted a few times. The chain links TRBV12-3 or TRBV12-4 to TRBJ2-7; tentatively, D is TRBD2 (6 bases). The CDR3 runs 18 residues. V was shortened by 2 bases and J by 1 base, with 21 bases between the two germline ends. The CDR3 region is CASSLSPPSGSVSYEQYF. CDR3 DNA sequence: TGTGCCAGCAGTTTATCTCCTCCTTCCGGGAGCGTATCCTACGAGCAGTACTTC.

The rearrangement joins TRBV11-2 to TRBJ1-1, with 8 bases that match TRBD1. The CDR3 is 15 residues long. With V trimmed by 3 bases and J by 3 bases, 6 bases remained unmatched. The germline V gene has CDR1 SGHAT and CDR2 FQNNGV. The CDR3 sequence: CASSLTGAMDTEAFF. The CDR3 DNA is TGTGCCAGCAGCTTGACAGGGGCCATGGACACTGAAGCTTTCTTT. Based on the CDR3 plus reference TRBV11-2 and TRBJ1-1, the full variable domain is EAGVAQSPRYKIIEKRQSVAFWCNPISGHATLYWYQQILGQGPKLLIQFQNNGVVDDSQLPKDRFSAERLKGVDSTLKIQPAKLEDSAVYLCASSLTGAMDTEAFFGQGTRLTVV.

Many counts were recorded for this clonotype. The chain recombines TRBV24-1 with TRBJ2-5; D is ambiguous. V was cut by 3 bases and J by 1 base, with 2 bases left in between. From germline, CDR1 is KGHDR and CDR2 SFDVKD. CDR3 size: 12 residues. In DNA, the CDR3 is TGTGCCACCAGTGATCGCCAAGAGACCCAGTACTTC. It yields the protein CATSDRQETQYF.

This chain joins TRBV9 and TRBJ2-7; D is possibly TRBD2 (6 bases). The CDR3 consists of 13 residues. CDR1 is SGDLS and CDR2 is YYNGEE in the germline V gene. V lost 4 bases and J lost 6, with 14 bases in between. DNA of the CDR3: TGTGCCAGCAGCCGCGGGACGGGGGTCGAGCAGTACTTC. Protein product: CASSRGTGVEQYF.

Many counts were recorded for this clonotype. The genes are TRBV7-2 and TRBJ2-7, with 13 bases matching TRBD2. Germline V CDR1 and CDR2: SGHTA, FQGNSA. The J segment lost 5 bases and the V segment lost 5 bases, leaving 6 bases of the junction unmatched. There are 15 residues in the CDR3. Here the CDR3 DNA reads TGTGCCAGCAGCCCGAGACTAGCGGGGGGCCACGAGCAGTACTTC. Translated: CASSPRLAGGHEQYF.

This CDR3 reads CSVRQGSGESYEQYF. In DNA, the CDR3 is TGCAGCGTACGACAGGGATCCGGGGAGTCCTACGAGCAGTACTTC. The chain is built from TRBV29-1 and TRBJ2-7; 7 positions match TRBD1. V was clipped by 6 bases and J by 1 base; unmatched bases: 12. CDR1 and CDR2 from the germline V gene are SQVTM and ANQGSEA. There are 15 residues in the CDR3.

This clonotype turned up a few times. V and J are TRBV6-5 and TRBJ1-2; 9 nucleotides match TRBD1. CDR1 is MNHEY and CDR2 is SVGAGI in the germline V gene. Germline trimming cut 2 bases from V and 8 bases from J; bases unmatched to any gene: 3. CDR3 length equals 13 residues. Here the CDR3 DNA reads TGTGCCAGCAGTTACCGGGACAGGGAGGGCTACACCTTC. Translating it yields CASSYRDREGYTF.

V and J are TRBV12-3 or TRBV12-4 and TRBJ1-1; D is unresolved. V was pared by 2 bases and J by 0 bases, with 10 bases between. This CDR3 spans 15 amino acids. The CDR3 nucleotides read TGTGCCAGCAGTTTATTTGCGGATCTGAACACTGAAGCTTTCTTT. As protein: CASSLFADLNTEAFF.

The rearrangement links TRBV5-4 to TRBJ1-6; 9 nucleotides agree with TRBD1. Germline V gene lookup returns CDR1 SGHNT and CDR2 YYREEE (reference sequence). After removal of 3 bases from V and 7 bases from J, the junction contained 5 bases not matched to a gene. The CDR3 spans 15 residues. The CDR3 protein is CASSSRDRVNSPLHF. In DNA, the CDR3 is TGTGCCAGCAGCTCCCGGGACAGGGTCAATTCACCCCTCCACTTT.

This clonotype came up many times. V gene TRBV7-6 combines with J gene TRBJ2-6; maybe TRBD2 (5 bases). The CDR3 covers 16 residues. From germline, CDR1 is SGHVS and CDR2 FNYEAQ. Trimming left V 4 bases short and J 2 bases short, with 12 bases between. Written as DNA, the CDR3 is TGTGCCAGCAGCTCCCGTAAGAGGGCTGGGGCCAACGTCCTGACTTTC. Protein sequence: CASSSRKRAGANVLTF.

J is TRBJ1-1 and V is TRBV12-3 or TRBV12-4, with a tentative D call TRBD1 (5 bases). V dropped 4 bases and J dropped 5 bases, with 23 bases sitting between them. This CDR3 spans 17 amino acids. CDR3 coding DNA: TGTGCCAGCAGTTCACCATCCGAGGGGAGGTTTCGGACTGAAGCTTTCTTT. This translates into CASSSPSEGRFRTEAFF.

A word on this clonotype: This likely comes from a read error, as the CDR3 has no conserved phenylalanine or tryptophan at its end. The chain has TRBV25-1 and TRBJ1-2; possible D gene TRBD1, 5 bases. The V gene lost 7 bases and the J gene lost 4 bases, with 7 bases spanning the gap. This CDR3 comprises 11 residues. Germline assignment: CDR1 MGHDK and CDR2 SYGVNS. The CDR3 protein is CASKGIYGYTL. The CDR3 DNA reads TGTGCCAGCAAGGGGATCTATGGCTACACCCTC.

The rearrangement uses TRBV7-2 and TRBJ1-5, with 9 bases lining up with TRBD1. Germline V lookup: CDR1 SGHTA, CDR2 FQGNSA. V lost 5 bases to trimming and J lost 1 base; unmatched junction nucleotides: 9. CDR3 length: 17 residues. CDR3 loop: CASSQGQGGISNQPQHF. The DNA of the CDR3 is TGTGCCAGCAGCCAGGGACAGGGCGGCATAAGCAATCAGCCCCAGCATTTT.

This clonotype appeared a single time. The germline gene is not matched at one end of the junction; a read error may be the cause. The genes are TRBV7-9 and TRBJ2-5; weak D call: TRBD2 (6 bases). This CDR3 is 15 amino acids long. The germline V gene encodes CDR1 SEHNR and CDR2 FQNEAQ (reference sequence). The DNA for the CDR3 is TGTGCCGGCAGCTTAGCAGCCGGGACTCAAGAGACCCAGTACTTC. This translates into CAGSLAAGTQETQYF.

The gene calls are TRBV3-1 and TRBJ1-2, with TRBD1 matching 10 bases. This CDR3 has 15 amino acids. Germline CDR1 and CDR2: LGHDT and YNNKEL (reference sequence). Trimming cost V 5 bases and J 3 bases; bases outside gene matches: 6. CDR3 DNA sequence: TGTGCCAGCAGCGGCGGGACAGGGGCCGACTATGGCTACACCTTC. Its protein product is CASSGGTGADYGYTF. The full variable domain, in which reference TRBV3-1 and TRBJ1-2 provide the parts outside the CDR3, is DTAVSQTPKYLVTQMGNDKSIKCEQNLGHDTMYWYKQDSKKFLKIMFSYNNKELIINETVPNRFSPKSPDKAHLNLHINSLELGDSAVYFCASSGGTGADYGYTFGSGTRLTVV.

This clonotype was seen only a few times. The rearrangement uses TRBV10-2 and TRBJ1-5; a weak D match, TRBD1 (6 bases). The CDR3 is made up of 15 amino acids. The V end lost 0 bases, the J end lost 4 bases, and 10 bases lay between the germline ends. CDR1 is WSHSY, CDR2 SAAADI, per germline. CDR3 DNA: TGCGCCAGCAGTGAGTCTACAGGGTGGAATCAGCCCCAGCATTTT. This encodes CASSESTGWNQPQHF.

This clonotype was counted a single time. This chain connects TRBV12-3 or TRBV12-4 to TRBJ1-4; 7 bases match TRBD1. After removal of 6 bases from V and 7 bases from J, the junction contained 8 bases not matched to a gene. The CDR3 has 14 amino acids. The CDR3 loop reads CASSPSTGPEKLFF. The CDR3 DNA follows: TGTGCCAGCAGCCCTTCGACAGGGCCTGAAAAACTGTTTTTT.

This clonotype was recorded many times. J is TRBJ1-4 and V is TRBV7-9; 9 nucleotides agree with TRBD1. J was trimmed by 5 bases and V by 8 bases; bases with no gene match: 6. CDR1 is SEHNR and CDR2 is FQNEAQ in the germline V gene (reference sequence). There are 14 residues in the CDR3. The CDR3 is CASHRGQWNEKLFF. The CDR3 bases are TGTGCCAGCCACAGGGGGCAGTGGAATGAAAAACTGTTTTTT.

Worth noting for this clonotype: This may come from a read error, since a much larger clone is one base off. This sequence joins TRBV7-9 and TRBJ1-4; 9 bases fit TRBD1. Germline loops: CDR1 SEHNR, CDR2 FQNEAQ (reference sequence). The CDR3 is 15 amino acids. In nucleotides, the CDR3 is TGCGCCAGCAGCCACGCCGGGACAGGGAACGAAAAACTGTTTTTT. Translating gives CASSHAGTGNEKLFF. The full variable domain, rest sourced from reference TRBV7-9 and TRBJ1-4, is DTGVSQNPRHKITKRGQNVTFRCDPISEHNRLYWYRQTLGQGPEFLTYFQNEAQLEKSRLLSDRFSAERPKGSFSTLEIQRTEQGDSAMYLCASSHAGTGNEKLFFGSGTQLSVL.

This clonotype was observed many times. The chain uses TRBV6-1 and TRBJ1-5; D is unresolved. The germline V gene encodes CDR1 MNHNS and CDR2 SASEGT. Trimming took 2 bases from V and 3 from J, leaving 14 bases between them. The CDR3 covers 16 residues. CDR3 coding DNA: TGTGCCAGCAGTGAACTCAGGCAGACCTACAATCAGCCCCAGCATTTT. Protein: CASSELRQTYNQPQHF.